This T cell receptor beta chain was recorded in a study of CD8+CD57+ T cells in acquired aplastic anemia. This CDR3 has 14 amino acids. Germline CDR1 reads SGHKS; CDR2 reads YYEKEE (reference sequence). With regard to this clonotype: Sequence at one end of the junction differs from germline and may be a read error.

Patients chosen for sequencing had CD8+CD57+ cells that had expanded, as shown by flow cytometry. Patients had not yet gotten any therapy when their blood was taken for sampling. Using genomic DNA as the template, TCR beta VDJ and CDR3 profiling was carried out. One entry per CDR3 protein results from TCRdb running MiXCR on the reads. The sample holds 270,000 or so distinct CDR3 sequences, roughly 82% seen once. The chain employs TRBV5-5 and TRBJ2-5; D gene uncertain. The source of this sequence is a human donor with aplastic anemia. Sequencing input: sorted CD4+, CD8+, or CD8+CD57+ T cells (not recorded which) from PBMCs. The CDR3 region has the DNA TGTGCCACCAGCAGTCAAAGAAAGCAAGAGACCCAGTACTTC. Protein: CATSSQRKQETQYF.